A single sample is the source of the 21 T cell receptor beta chains below, sequenced in a study of blood T cell repertoires in COVID-19. The protocol was immunoSEQ multiplex PCR, while the TCRdb copy is restricted to in-frame clones and leaves out a portion. The table has 200,000 to 300,000 clones, roughly 87% seen once; the top ten hold about 2.5%. The sample taken for sequencing was PBMCs or T cells enriched from blood (not recorded which). The receptors shown here come from a woman in her thirties with acute COVID-19.

This clone was seen a handful of times. The chain joins TRBV6-5 to TRBJ1-4; tentative D call: TRBD1 (6 bases). This CDR3 region has 14 residues. The V gene lost 2 bases and the J gene lost 8 bases, with 12 bases spanning the gap. Germline V gene lookup returns CDR1 MNHEY and CDR2 SVGAGI. CDR3 bases: TGTGCCAGCAGTTACCTACAGGGAAACGAAAAACTGTTTTTT. Its translation: CASSYLQGNEKLFF.

V is TRBV2 and J is TRBJ1-3; D remains unclear. Trimming cost V 8 bases and J 0 bases, with 14 bases left between them. This CDR3 is built from 15 residues. Looked up from germline, CDR1 is SNHLY and CDR2 is FYNNEI. CDR3 DNA: TGTGCCAGCCGGTCCGGGAGCAACTCTGGAAACACCATATATTTT. Protein: CASRSGSNSGNTIYF.

The rearrangement joins TRBV2 to TRBJ2-7; 8 bases match TRBD1. The CDR3 loop spans 15 amino acids. The V segment lost 6 bases and the J segment 6 bases; nucleotides outside the gene matches: 13. Germline V CDR1 and CDR2: SNHLY, FYNNEI. The DNA of the CDR3 is TGTGCCAGCAGGGAGACAGGGGAATTCATAGCCGAGCAGTACTTC. This codes for CASRETGEFIAEQYF.

This clone was counted only a few times. This rearrangement joins TRBV7-9 to TRBJ1-1; D unclear. The V end lost 1 base, the J end lost 8 bases, and 8 bases lay between the germline ends. The germline CDR1 and CDR2 sequences are SEHNR and FQNEAQ (reference sequence). This CDR3 is 12 amino acids long. The CDR3 nucleotides read TGTGCCAGCAGCTTAGTGGCCTGGGAAGCTTTCTTT. This translates into CASSLVAWEAFF.

About this clone: Other DNA sequences from this sample encode an identical CDR3 as well. The chain recombines TRBV2 with TRBJ1-5; TRBD1 aligns across 8 bases. CDR3 length: 14 amino acids. V lost 4 bases and J lost 4; bases outside the gene matches: 3. The germline V gene encodes CDR1 SNHLY and CDR2 FYNNEI. CDR3 DNA sequence: TGTGCCAGCAGTGGGACAGGGTCTAATCAGCCCCAGCATTTT. Encoded protein: CASSGTGSNQPQHF.

With regard to this clone: Here the CDR3 omits its conserved ending phenylalanine or tryptophan, so a read error is the likely source. The DNA is left out, because the CDR3 cannot be placed on it with certainty; the CDR3 is given as TCRdb lists it. The rearrangement links TRBV10-2 to TRBJ2-7; the tabulated D call, TRBD2, remains unverified against the DNA. Germline V gene sequence: CDR1 WSHSY, CDR2 SAAADI. The CDR3 spans 12 amino acids, including both terminal residues. This CDR3 is CASSVSSGVPKY.

V is TRBV5-6 and J is TRBJ2-7, with 7 bases fitting TRBD2. The ends lost 5 bases at V and 2 bases at J; junction bases unmatched: 7. The V gene's germline CDR1 is SGHDT and CDR2 YYEEEE. The CDR3 is made up of 14 amino acids. The CDR3 loop is CASSPGTITYEQYF. The CDR3 nucleotides are TGTGCCAGCAGTCCCGGGACTATTACCTACGAGCAGTACTTC.

This clone has a single count. The rearrangement joins TRBV5-1 to TRBJ2-1; 8 bases match TRBD1. After removal of 4 bases from V and 12 bases from J, the junction contained 18 bases not matched to a gene. Germline V gives CDR1 SGHRS, CDR2 YFSETQ. The CDR3 sequence is 16 residues long. CDR3 DNA: TGCGCCAGCAGCCCCTTCGGTGGCAGGGGGCGCCAGGGGCAGTTCTTC. Its protein product is CASSPFGGRGRQGQFF.

Remarks on this clone: The sample holds other DNA sequences that translate to the same CDR3. The V call is TRBV5-1, the J call TRBJ2-5, with 9 positions matching TRBD1. The V and J ends lost 3 bases and 5 bases, in that order; junction bases with no gene match: 5. CDR3 size: 14 residues. The germline V gene has CDR1 SGHRS and CDR2 YFSETQ. The CDR3 is CASSSTGGRETQYF. For the CDR3, the DNA is TGCGCCAGCAGCTCCACAGGGGGCAGGGAGACCCAGTACTTC.

This chain uses TRBV30 with TRBJ1-1; no definite D call. Germline CDR1 is GTSNPN and CDR2 is SVGIG (reference sequence). CDR3 length: 13 amino acids. Trimming took 6 bases from V and 4 from J, leaving 15 bases between them. The CDR3 sequence: CACDFWRGTEAFF. CDR3 nucleotide sequence: TGTGCCTGCGATTTTTGGCGGGGCACTGAAGCTTTCTTT.

This clone was observed a single time. The chain combines TRBV7-2 with TRBJ1-2, with 7 bases fitting TRBD1. Trimming removed 1 base from V and 7 bases from J; junction bases left unmatched: 6. CDR1 is SGHTA, CDR2 FQGNSA, per germline. The CDR3 is 14 amino acids. CDR3 sequence reads: CASSLVRQGSGYTF. The CDR3 coding sequence is TGTGCCAGCAGCTTAGTTCGACAGGGCAGTGGCTACACCTTC.

This chain connects TRBV6-5 to TRBJ2-7, with D possibly TRBD2 on 6 matching bases. Looked up from germline, CDR1 is MNHEY and CDR2 is SVGAGI. This CDR3 has 14 amino acids. Trimming stripped 6 bases from V and 6 bases from J, with 18 bases between. The CDR3 loop is CASSPTRLVTEQYF. CDR3 DNA sequence: TGTGCCAGCAGCCCCACCCGACTAGTAACCGAGCAGTACTTC.

This chain uses TRBV30 with TRBJ2-3; D is undetermined. Trimming removed 7 bases from V and 5 bases from J, with 10 bases in between. CDR1 and CDR2 from the germline V gene are GTSNPN and SVGIG (reference sequence). The CDR3 is made up of 11 amino acids. The CDR3 DNA is TGTGCCTACACAGTGGGAGATACGCAGTATTTT. Translating gives CAYTVGDTQYF.

The genes are TRBV12-5 and TRBJ2-2; TRBD1 matches 9 bases. The CDR3 is made up of 18 amino acids. The V gene's germline CDR1 is LGHNT and CDR2 FRNRAP. V shed 1 base and J 5 bases; nucleotides not matched to a gene: 11. The CDR3, as DNA: TGTGCTAGTGGTTTGGGAGCCGGCGGGACAGGGTGGACCGGGGAGCTGTTTTTT. Translating it yields CASGLGAGGTGWTGELFF.

V and J are TRBV6-6 and TRBJ2-7, with 9 bases matching TRBD1. Looked up from germline, CDR1 is MNHNY and CDR2 is SVGAGI (reference sequence). The CDR3 runs 15 residues. With 2 bases clipped from V and 5 bases from J, the junction kept 7 bases outside the gene matches. The CDR3, as DNA: TGTGCCAGCAGTTACGGGACAGGGAGGAGCGACGAGCAGTACTTC. It specifies CASSYGTGRSDEQYF.

J is TRBJ2-7 and V is TRBV4-3; no definite D call. The CDR3 is made up of 13 amino acids. The germline V and J ends were trimmed by 1 base and 4 bases, with 8 bases remaining between them. Germline V gene sequence: CDR1 LGHNA, CDR2 YSLEER. The CDR3 here is CASSQAFSYEQYF. Written as DNA, the CDR3 is TGCGCCAGCAGCCAAGCCTTCTCTTACGAGCAGTACTTC.

V usage is TRBV18 and J usage is TRBJ1-6; 7 bases are shared with TRBD1. Germline CDR1 is KGHSH and CDR2 is LQKENI. There are 17 residues in the CDR3. With 3 bases clipped from V and 7 bases from J, the junction kept 12 bases outside the gene matches. Here the CDR3 DNA reads TGTGCCAGCTCACCCTCGAGCCCGGGGACAGTCAATTCACCCCTCCACTTT. It yields the protein CASSPSSPGTVNSPLHF.

The rearrangement joins TRBV7-9 to TRBJ2-1; D perhaps matches TRBD1 (6 bases). Trimming cost V 4 bases and J 0 bases, with 10 bases left between them. From germline, CDR1 is SEHNR and CDR2 FQNEAQ (reference sequence). There are 15 residues in the CDR3. The CDR3 coding sequence is TGTGCCAGCAGCTCGGGACACCGCTCCTACAATGAGCAGTTCTTC. As protein: CASSSGHRSYNEQFF.

The chain couples TRBV19 to TRBJ1-1, with D hard to call. The germline V and J ends were trimmed by 5 bases and 5 bases, with 18 bases remaining between them. The germline gives CDR1 LNHDA, CDR2 SQIVND (reference sequence). The CDR3 runs to 15 residues. CDR3 coding DNA: TGTGCCAGTAGTGTGACATATTCGGGGAGGACTGAAGCTTTCTTT. Translating gives CASSVTYSGRTEAFF.

This clone came up once. For the CDR3, the DNA is TGCGCCAGCAGCTTGGTCCTCGAAGGGGGAGCAACTAATGAAAAACTGTTTTTT. Amino acid sequence: CASSLVLEGGATNEKLFF. The chain links TRBV5-1 to TRBJ1-4; maybe TRBD1 (6 bases). Trimming left V 0 bases short and J 0 bases short, with 15 bases between. This CDR3 is built from 18 residues. Per germline, CDR1 SGHRS and CDR2 YFSETQ.

The chain combines TRBV9 with TRBJ2-7, with a weak D call TRBD1 (5 bases). The ends were cut back, 0 bases at V and 7 bases at J, with 11 bases in the middle. Germline V gives CDR1 SGDLS, CDR2 YYNGEE. The CDR3 sequence is 13 residues long. CDR3 loop: CASSVGQSVEQYF. In nucleotides, the CDR3 is TGTGCCAGCAGCGTAGGACAGAGCGTGGAGCAGTACTTC.